This entry features one TCR beta chain sequence. The antigen this receptor binds is unknown. The CDR3 is cut off 3 residues early in the read; its end comes from the germline J gene. Every participant had a single incident cervical HPV16 infection, and prevalent HPV16 infections were excluded. Cervical HPV DNA was detected with MY09/MY11 PCR, and genotyping was done by dot-blot hybridization. Around 15 mL of heparinized blood were centrifuged, and the buffy coat was split into aliquots, frozen at -30 degrees C, and then kept at -80 degrees C. Genomic DNA was extracted from buffy coat specimens using QIAGEN kits. TCR beta CDR3 regions were amplified by multiplex PCR from an average of roughly 1.1 ug genomic DNA per sample using the immunoSEQ assay. To correct primer bias, the assay used a complete synthetic TCR repertoire to set an amplification baseline. The amplicons were sequenced on the Illumina platform. The original methods were these. Error correction of the sequences involved clustering with frequency ratios plus a modified nearest-neighbor algorithm, after which the sequences were analyzed in the immunoSEQ Analyzer using IMGT gene definitions. At each rarefaction depth, TCR richness and evenness were averaged over 20 rarefaction repeats, and samples with fewer sequences than the depth were excluded. V, D and J gene relative abundances were compared between groups with Wilcoxon rank sum tests, applying FDR correction. In the blinded duplicates, the intraclass correlation was roughly 96% for TCR richness and averaged about 80% across 66 gene segments. The source is immuneACCESS, and TCRdb retained only in-frame sequences with V and J called. Part of the clones is not carried over; for the studies checked, unresolved V genes explain less than half of this, and the remainder is unexplained. The DNA gave D and trimming, while V, J and clone size come from that table. This sample's table carries under 45,000 clones. The top ten clonotypes cover 4.8% of the sample.

These data are taken from a study of T cells in women clearing cervical HPV infection (dated by TCRdb to about 2018). About the full investigation: Cases were some 26 women with histologically confirmed HPV16-related CIN3 or worse, including 2 invasive cancers. Controls were 25 or so women whose single incident HPV16 infection cleared within 12 months without precancer or cancer developing. Blood from cases was collected at the visit where the lesion was first found, while blood from controls was collected once the infection could no longer be detected. For cases, a median interval of approximately 150 days, with an interquartile range of 90 to 200 days, was observed between lesion detection and blood sampling. Because only a few women had HLA typing data, the possibility that HLA type acted as a confounder could not be ruled out. The exploratory proof-of-principle case-control study was nested within the Guanacaste HPV Natural History Study in Costa Rica and compared TCR repertoires across cervical HPV16 outcomes. Cases were matched to controls by age within five years and by the year the sample was collected. Median age was approximately 30 years in cases versus 38 in controls, and baseline characteristics did not differ significantly. The parent cohort enrolled 9,800 or so women aged 18 or older in Guanacaste, Costa Rica, during about 1992 to 1995 and followed them for 7 to 8 years. Five blinded duplicates per group were added as quality controls, so that 60 or so samples were obtained: some 50 participants and some 10 replicates.

Findings and caveats that apply to the study as a whole: Because T-cell numbers per sample were unknown, differences in richness could reflect varying T-cell content rather than repertoire biology. TCR repertoire richness was significantly higher in CIN3+ cases than in controls across sequencing depths, while evenness did not differ. The cross-sectional design could not show whether associations preceded infection or resulted from it; effector/memory subsets and HPV-specific T cells were not isolated. TRBV6-7 relative abundance was lower in cases than in controls (roughly 0.11% versus 0.16%; Bonferroni P = 0.0008). Random forest classifiers that combined richness and V gene abundances separated cases from controls with an estimated AUC of 0.8 to 0.85.

The CDR3 runs 15 residues from the cysteine to the phenylalanine. Sequencing covers 36 bases of the CDR3, shown here with the frame starting at base 1. V loses 3 bases at its end and J loses 7 bases; junction bases beyond the gene matches: 6. CDR1 and CDR2 are drawn from the germline V gene (reference sequence): SEHNR, FQNEAQ. The sequenced sample was blood buffy coat. This clonotype originated in a woman aged 18 to 75 with a cervical HPV16 infection that either progressed to CIN3+ or cleared (not recorded which). The chain joins TRBV7-9 to TRBJ2-1; 10 nucleotides in the junction match TRBD1. CDR3 DNA, as far as it was read: TGTGCCAGCAGCTTCGGGGACAGGGGTTCAAATGAG. It is translated as CASSFGDRGSNE. The whole CDR3 protein reads CASSFGDRGSNEQFF. The entire variable domain, with the stretches around the CDR3 drawn from the reference TRBV7-9 and TRBJ2-1 proteins, is DTGVSQNPRHKITKRGQNVTFRCDPISEHNRLYWYRQTLGQGPEFLTYFQNEAQLEKSRLLSDRFSAERPKGSFSTLEIQRTEQGDSAMYLCASSFGDRGSNEQFFGPGTRLTVL.